The clone carrying this TCR beta chain was detected ten times or more. TCRdb re-called the 5' RACE reads with MiXCR, one entry per CDR3 protein. There are about 50,000 distinct CDR3 sequences in the sample; about 5% occur only once, and approximately 1.5% lies in the top ten. The CDR3 consists of 19 residues. Germline CDR1 and CDR2: SGHTA and FQGNSA. Trimming took 6 bases from V and 5 from J, leaving 31 bases between them. The data originate from a study of neurological immune-mediated disorders. J is TRBJ1-1 and V is TRBV7-2; D might be TRBD1 (5 bases). This sequence was found in a woman between 18 and 30 years old with multiple sclerosis. Sequenced input: CD4+ T cells from blood. The CDR3 is CASSQYPPRIGTGKTEAFF. The CDR3 DNA follows: TGTGCCAGCAGTCAATACCCCCCGAGGATAGGGACGGGGAAGACTGAAGCTTTCTTT.